This T cell receptor beta chain was sequenced in a study of blood T cell repertoires in COVID-19. Study background: Acute and convalescent COVID-19 samples came from the United States, Italy and Spain. PBMCs, B-cell-depleted T cells, or T cells were the source of the cDNA or gDNA that made up the material.

This table comes from immunoSEQ multiplex PCR, and its TCRdb copy is limited to in-frame clones, with some not included. The table shows about 170,000 clones, with 75% to 90% occurring only once. The germline CDR1 and CDR2 sequences are SGHRS and YFSETQ. Trimming took 4 bases from V and 5 from J; bases not matched to a gene: 15. CDR3 size: 17 residues. Living in 25 or so US areas, the participants were between roughly 18 and 90 years of age. Recovered participants had two consecutive negative NP/OP PCR tests, healthcare professional clearance, or symptom resolution. This receptor was taken from a woman between 45 and 65 years old who had recovered from COVID-19. The J gene is TRBJ2-5, the V gene TRBV5-1; 9 positions match TRBD1. Material: PBMCs or T cells enriched from blood (not recorded which). The CDR3 reads CASSAGQGGRVRETQYF. The CDR3 bases are TGCGCCAGCAGCGCGGGACAGGGAGGTCGGGTACGGGAGACCCAGTACTTC.